This T cell receptor (beta chain) came from a study of cytomegalovirus exposure and HLA in healthy donors. Regarding the study as a whole: Reportedly, fewer N-insertions than the approximately 690-donor mean appeared in an Asian-associated ancestry cluster in a later analysis.

CDR1 and CDR2 from the germline V gene are SGHRS and YFSETQ. After removal of 3 bases from V and 0 bases from J, the junction contained 2 bases not matched to a gene. There are 15 residues in the CDR3. This clone was seen more than once but under ten times. The target antigen is unknown. The PCR was carried out with 60 Vbeta primers and 13 Jbeta primers. Only in-frame clones appear in the TCRdb table, and some are missing; sequencing was by immunoSEQ multiplex PCR. The sample includes hundreds of thousands of clones, over 65% of them seen just once. This sequence was found in a woman aged 60-75 years in good health and CMV-seropositive. The chain combines TRBV5-1 with TRBJ2-5, with 10 positions matching TRBD1. Material: PBMCs. The CDR3 sequence is CASSSGQGYQETQYF. The CDR3 region has the DNA TGCGCCAGCAGCTCGGGACAGGGGTACCAAGAGACCCAGTACTTC.